This passage covers 3 T cell receptor beta chains from one sample sequenced in a study of blood T cell repertoires in COVID-19. Profiling relied on immunoSEQ multiplex PCR, and the TCRdb table lists in-frame clones only, not all of them. The table has roughly 130,000 clones, about four fifths seen once; the top ten hold roughly 16%. Sequencing was carried out using peripheral blood. The origin of the receptors is a man in his 60s with active or convalescent COVID-19.

The chain employs TRBV28 and TRBJ2-2; 9 bases align to TRBD1. V gave up 4 bases and J gave up 3 bases; unmatched junction bases: 9. CDR3 length equals 17 residues. CDR1 is MDHEN and CDR2 is SYDVKM in the germline V gene. The CDR3 sequence is CASSYDRGGTHTGELFF. The DNA for the CDR3 is TGTGCCAGCAGTTATGACAGGGGGGGCACGCACACCGGGGAGCTGTTTTTT.

The chain links TRBV6-2 or TRBV6-3 to TRBJ1-5; 7 positions match TRBD1. V lost 5 bases, J lost 9 bases, and 7 bases stayed unmatched. CDR1 is MNHEY, CDR2 SVGEGT, per germline. CDR3 length equals 13 residues. CDR3 bases: TGTGCCAGCAGTCGACAGGGTCCGGGGCCCCAGCATTTT. Its translation is CASSRQGPGPQHF.

The rearrangement links TRBV19 to TRBJ1-2; TRBD1 matches at 11 bases. V shed 8 bases and J 3 bases; nucleotides not matched to a gene: 2. The CDR3 is 13 residues long. Germline V gives CDR1 LNHDA, CDR2 SQIVND (reference sequence). CDR3 region: CASSDRGHYGYTF. The DNA of the CDR3 is TGTGCCAGTTCGGACAGGGGGCACTATGGCTACACCTTC.